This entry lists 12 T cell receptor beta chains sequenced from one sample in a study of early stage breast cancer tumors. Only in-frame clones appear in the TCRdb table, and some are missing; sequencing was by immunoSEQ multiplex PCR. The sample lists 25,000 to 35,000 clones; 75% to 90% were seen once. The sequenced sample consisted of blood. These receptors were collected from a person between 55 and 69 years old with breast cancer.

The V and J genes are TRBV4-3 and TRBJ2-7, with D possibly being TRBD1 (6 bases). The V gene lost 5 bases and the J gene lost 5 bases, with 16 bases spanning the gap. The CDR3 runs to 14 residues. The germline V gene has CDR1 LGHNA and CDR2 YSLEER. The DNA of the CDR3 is TGCGCCAGCAGCTTTGGCCAGGGGATCGACGAGCAGTACTTC. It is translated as CASSFGQGIDEQYF.

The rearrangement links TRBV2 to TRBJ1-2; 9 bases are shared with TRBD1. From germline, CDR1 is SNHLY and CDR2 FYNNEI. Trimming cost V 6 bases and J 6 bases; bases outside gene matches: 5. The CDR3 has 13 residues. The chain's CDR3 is CASREGQGNGYTF. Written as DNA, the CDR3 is TGTGCCAGCAGGGAGGGACAGGGAAATGGCTACACCTTC.

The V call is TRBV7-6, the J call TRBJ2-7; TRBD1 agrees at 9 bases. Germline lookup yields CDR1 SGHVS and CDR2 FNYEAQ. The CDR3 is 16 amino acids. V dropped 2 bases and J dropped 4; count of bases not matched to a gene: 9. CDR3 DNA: TGTGCCAGCAGCTTAAGTGGACAGGGGTCTGGTTACGAGCAGTACTTC. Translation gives CASSLSGQGSGYEQYF.

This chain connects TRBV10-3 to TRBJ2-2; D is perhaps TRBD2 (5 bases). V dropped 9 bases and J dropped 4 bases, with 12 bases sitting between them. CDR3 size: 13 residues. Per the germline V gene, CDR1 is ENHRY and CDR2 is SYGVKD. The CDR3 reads CAIKGVGTGELFF. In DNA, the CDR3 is TGTGCCATTAAGGGAGTGGGCACCGGGGAGCTGTTTTTT.

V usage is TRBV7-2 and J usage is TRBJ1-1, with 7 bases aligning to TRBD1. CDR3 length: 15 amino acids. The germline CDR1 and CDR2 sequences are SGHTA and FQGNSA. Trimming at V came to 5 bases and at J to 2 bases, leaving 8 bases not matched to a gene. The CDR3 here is CASSMSGTANTEAFF. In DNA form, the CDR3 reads TGTGCCAGCAGCATGTCCGGGACAGCAAACACTGAAGCTTTCTTT.

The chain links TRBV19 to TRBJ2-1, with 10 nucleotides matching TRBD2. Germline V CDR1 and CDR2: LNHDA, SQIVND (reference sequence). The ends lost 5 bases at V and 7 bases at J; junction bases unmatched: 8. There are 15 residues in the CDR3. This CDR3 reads CASSLLSGRSNEQFF. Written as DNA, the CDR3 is TGTGCCAGTAGTTTACTTAGCGGGAGGTCGAATGAGCAGTTCTTC.

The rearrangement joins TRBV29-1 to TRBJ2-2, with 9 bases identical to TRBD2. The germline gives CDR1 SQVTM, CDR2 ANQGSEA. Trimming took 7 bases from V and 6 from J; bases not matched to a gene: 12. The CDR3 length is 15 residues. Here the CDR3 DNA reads TGCAGCGGCGGGAGGGCAGGGGGACTCTCCGGGGAGCTGTTTTTT. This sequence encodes CSGGRAGGLSGELFF.

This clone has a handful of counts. CDR3: CASSSGLHNQPQHF. The CDR3 nucleotides are TGTGCCAGCAGCTCAGGACTCCACAATCAGCCCCAGCATTTT. The chain combines TRBV5-6 with TRBJ1-5; D is unclear. V gave up 3 bases and J gave up 3 bases, with 10 bases separating them. The CDR3 runs to 14 residues. Germline CDR1 is SGHDT and CDR2 is YYEEEE.

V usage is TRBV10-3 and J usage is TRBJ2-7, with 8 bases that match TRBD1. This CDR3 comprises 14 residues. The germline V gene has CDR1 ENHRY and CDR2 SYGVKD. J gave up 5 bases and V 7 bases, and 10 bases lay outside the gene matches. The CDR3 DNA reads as TGTGCCATCAAAGGACAGGGTGTTGGACACGAGCAGTACTTC. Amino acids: CAIKGQGVGHEQYF.

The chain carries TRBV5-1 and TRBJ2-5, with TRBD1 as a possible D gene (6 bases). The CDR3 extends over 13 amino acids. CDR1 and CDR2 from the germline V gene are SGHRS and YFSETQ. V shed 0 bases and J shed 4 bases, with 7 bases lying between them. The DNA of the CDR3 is TGCGCCAGCAGCTTGGAAGGGGGAGAGACCCAGTACTTC. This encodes CASSLEGGETQYF.

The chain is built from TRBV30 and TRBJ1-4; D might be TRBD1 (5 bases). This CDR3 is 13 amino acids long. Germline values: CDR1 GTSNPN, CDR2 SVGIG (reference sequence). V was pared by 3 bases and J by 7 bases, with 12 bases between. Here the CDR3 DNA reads TGTGCCTGGAGGGACACTCTAGGTGAAAAACTGTTTTTT. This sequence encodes CAWRDTLGEKLFF. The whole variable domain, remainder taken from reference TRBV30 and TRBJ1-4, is SQTIHQWPATLVQPVGSPLSLECTVEGTSNPNLYWYRQAAGRGLQLLFYSVGIGQISSEVPQNLSASRPQDRQFILSSKKLLLSDSGFYLCAWRDTLGEKLFFGSGTQLSVL.

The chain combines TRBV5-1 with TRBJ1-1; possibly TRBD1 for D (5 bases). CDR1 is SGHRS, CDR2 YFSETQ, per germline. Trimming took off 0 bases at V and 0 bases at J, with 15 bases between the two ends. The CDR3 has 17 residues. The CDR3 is CASSLEVGGPVNTEAFF. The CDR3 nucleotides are TGCGCCAGCAGCTTGGAAGTCGGGGGACCGGTGAACACTGAAGCTTTCTTT. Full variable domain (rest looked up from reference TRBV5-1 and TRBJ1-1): KAGVTQTPRYLIKTRGQQVTLSCSPISGHRSVSWYQQTPGQGLQFLFEYFSETQRNKGNFPGRFSGRQFSNSRSEMNVSTLELGDSALYLCASSLEVGGPVNTEAFFGQGTRLTVV.